Listed below are T cell receptor beta chains from one sample, sequenced in a study of T cells after somatic rescue of genetic block. This table comes from immunoSEQ multiplex PCR, and its TCRdb copy is limited to in-frame clones, with some not included. The repertoire holds more than 10,000 clones, approximately 80% seen once, with approximately 8.3% in the top ten. Sequencing used peripheral blood mononuclear cells (PBMCs). These receptor sequences come from a boy between 10 and 17 years old. CDR3s include the opening cysteine and the closing phenylalanine or tryptophan. The D gene is left open where the match is weak. Size tells how often a clone was seen (once, few, many) or the class of an expanded clone, and some rows leave it out.

V gene: TRBV7-8; D gene: NA; clone size: NA; CDR3 length: 16; J gene: TRBJ1-1; CDR3 DNA: TGTGCCAGCAGCCCAGGGACAATAAGAAGGAACACTGAAGCTTTCTTT; CDR3 protein: CASSPGTIRRNTEAFF
V gene: TRBV11-2; D gene: TRBD1; clone size: NA; CDR3 length: 14; J gene: TRBJ1-2; CDR3 DNA: TGTGCCAGCAGCGTCGACAGGGAGGTAGGGGGCTACACCTTC; CDR3 protein: CASSVDREVGGYTF
V gene: TRBV4-1; D gene: NA; clone size: NA; CDR3 length: 16; J gene: TRBJ2-7; CDR3 DNA: TGCGCCAGCAGCCAGTTTCTCGGGGGAGAGGTCCACGAGCAGTACTTC; CDR3 protein: CASSQFLGGEVHEQYF
V gene: TRBV15; D gene: NA; clone size: few; CDR3 length: 17; J gene: TRBJ1-2; CDR3 DNA: TGTGCCACCAGCAGAGATATGGGGATGGCGGGTAGATATGGCTACACCTTC; CDR3 protein: CATSRDMGMAGRYGYTF
V gene: TRBV18; D gene: NA; clone size: NA; CDR3 length: 13; J gene: TRBJ1-1; CDR3 DNA: TGTGCCAGCTCACCCGAGGTGAACACTGAAGCTTTCTTT; CDR3 protein: CASSPEVNTEAFF
V gene: TRBV6-5; D gene: NA; clone size: NA; CDR3 length: 16; J gene: TRBJ1-3; CDR3 DNA: TGTGCCAGCAGTTATGGGGGACATTCCTCTGGAAACACCATATATTTT; CDR3 protein: CASSYGGHSSGNTIYF
V gene: TRBV7-2; D gene: TRBD1; clone size: NA; CDR3 length: 18; J gene: TRBJ1-2; CDR3 DNA: TGTGCCAGCAGCTTAGCAGGCCCGGGACAGGCTGGAAACTATGGCTACACCTTC; CDR3 protein: CASSLAGPGQAGNYGYTF
V gene: TRBV11-1; D gene: TRBD2; clone size: NA; CDR3 length: 18; J gene: TRBJ2-7; CDR3 DNA: TGTGCCAGCAGCTTTTCTTTAGCGGGAGGCCAAAGCTCCTACGAGCAGTACTTC; CDR3 protein: CASSFSLAGGQSSYEQYF
V gene: TRBV5-1; D gene: TRBD2; clone size: NA; CDR3 length: 19; J gene: TRBJ2-3; CDR3 DNA: TGCGCCAGCAGCTTGGCCCCTCTAGCGGGGAATGTGATCGGGGATACGCAGTATTTT; CDR3 protein: CASSLAPLAGNVIGDTQYF
V gene: TRBV11-2; D gene: NA; clone size: few; CDR3 length: 12; J gene: TRBJ2-7; CDR3 DNA: TGTGCCAGCAGCTTAAGCACCTACGAGCAGTACTTC; CDR3 protein: CASSLSTYEQYF
V gene: TRBV25-1; D gene: NA; clone size: NA; CDR3 length: 14; J gene: TRBJ1-2; CDR3 DNA: TGTGCCAGCAGTGAAAGCGGCCCTAACTATGGCTACACCTTC; CDR3 protein: CASSESGPNYGYTF
V gene: TRBV9; D gene: NA; clone size: NA; CDR3 length: 13; J gene: TRBJ2-1; CDR3 DNA: TGTGCCAGCAGCCATTCGCCGTGGAATGAGCAGTTCTTC; CDR3 protein: CASSHSPWNEQFF
V gene: TRBV11-3; D gene: NA; clone size: NA; CDR3 length: 14; J gene: TRBJ2-7; CDR3 DNA: TGTGCCAGCAGCTTAGTCGGGAGTACCTACGAGCAGTACTTC; CDR3 protein: CASSLVGSTYEQYF
V gene: TRBV13; D gene: NA; clone size: NA; CDR3 length: 14; J gene: TRBJ2-7; CDR3 DNA: TGTGCCAGCAGCTCCTTCGCGGAAGCCTACGAGCAGTACTTC; CDR3 protein: CASSSFAEAYEQYF
V gene: TRBV5-5; D gene: TRBD2; clone size: large; CDR3 length: 15; J gene: TRBJ2-7; CDR3 DNA: TGTGCCAGCACCTTCACCGGGGGGGAGGCCTACGAGCAGTACTTC; CDR3 protein: CASTFTGGEAYEQYF
V gene: TRBV29-1; D gene: TRBD2; clone size: few; CDR3 length: 16; J gene: TRBJ2-1; CDR3 DNA: TGCAGCGGATCGGGACTAGCGGGAGTATCCTACAATGAGCAGTTCTTC; CDR3 protein: CSGSGLAGVSYNEQFF
V gene: TRBV5-1; D gene: TRBD1; clone size: NA; CDR3 length: 15; J gene: TRBJ2-3; CDR3 DNA: TGCGCCAGCAGCCGAACAGGGGCGCCCACAGATACGCAGTATTTT; CDR3 protein: CASSRTGAPTDTQYF
V gene: TRBV6-6; D gene: NA; clone size: NA; CDR3 length: 11; J gene: TRBJ2-7; CDR3 DNA: TGTGCCAGCAGTTACATGGGCGAGCAGTACTTC; CDR3 protein: CASSYMGEQYF
V gene: TRBV6-6; D gene: TRBD1; clone size: NA; CDR3 length: 15; J gene: TRBJ1-2; CDR3 DNA: TGTGCCAGCAGCCAGGGGACAGGGGGCTTATATGGCTACACCTTC; CDR3 protein: CASSQGTGGLYGYTF
V gene: TRBV9; D gene: NA; clone size: NA; CDR3 length: 13; J gene: TRBJ2-2; CDR3 DNA: TGTGCCAGCAGCCAACAGGGACCCGGGGAGCTGTTTTTT; CDR3 protein: CASSQQGPGELFF
V gene: TRBV6-6; D gene: TRBD2; clone size: NA; CDR3 length: 14; J gene: TRBJ2-1; CDR3 DNA: TGTGCCAGCAACCTGGGGAGGGGCTACAATGAGCAGTTCTTC; CDR3 protein: CASNLGRGYNEQFF
V gene: TRBV7-8; D gene: NA; clone size: NA; CDR3 length: 13; J gene: TRBJ1-2; CDR3 DNA: TGTGCCAGCAGCTTAGCAGGGGACGGCGGCTACACCTTC; CDR3 protein: CASSLAGDGGYTF
V gene: TRBV5-4; D gene: TRBD1; clone size: once; CDR3 length: 14; J gene: TRBJ2-7; CDR3 DNA: TGTGCCAGCAGCTTGGACACAGGGGCCTACGAGCAGTACTTC; CDR3 protein: CASSLDTGAYEQYF
V gene: TRBV11-2; D gene: TRBD1; clone size: NA; CDR3 length: 12; J gene: TRBJ2-1; CDR3 DNA: TGTGCCAGCAGCCAGACAGGGCATGAGCAGTTCTTC; CDR3 protein: CASSQTGHEQFF
V gene: TRBV20-1; D gene: NA; clone size: NA; CDR3 length: 11; J gene: TRBJ1-1; CDR3 DNA: TGCAGTGCTCGGAGGCACACTGAAGCTTTCTTT; CDR3 protein: CSARRHTEAFF
V gene: TRBV27; D gene: NA; clone size: NA; CDR3 length: 19; J gene: TRBJ2-6; CDR3 DNA: TGTGCCAGCAGTTTAAAGTCGCGACAGTCCTTCTCTGGGGCCAACGTCCTGACTTTC; CDR3 protein: CASSLKSRQSFSGANVLTF
V gene: TRBV7-9; D gene: NA; clone size: NA; CDR3 length: 14; J gene: TRBJ1-4; CDR3 DNA: TGTGCCAGCAGCCGAGGACGGTCTTATGAAAAACTGTTTTTT; CDR3 protein: CASSRGRSYEKLFF
V gene: TRBV14; D gene: NA; clone size: NA; CDR3 length: 15; J gene: TRBJ1-4; CDR3 DNA: TGTGCCAGCAGCCGGTTTCCCGGGGGGAATGAAAAACTGTTTTTT; CDR3 protein: CASSRFPGGNEKLFF
V gene: TRBV5-1; D gene: NA; clone size: NA; CDR3 length: 17; J gene: TRBJ1-5; CDR3 DNA: TGCGCCAGCAGTTATCACCCCCAGACAAGTACCCATCAGCCCCAGCATTTT; CDR3 protein: CASSYHPQTSTHQPQHF
V gene: TRBV19; D gene: NA; clone size: once; CDR3 length: 16; J gene: TRBJ2-1; CDR3 DNA: TGTGCCAGTAGTGGATGGACAGCGAGCTCCTACAATGAGCAGTTCTTC; CDR3 protein: CASSGWTASSYNEQFF